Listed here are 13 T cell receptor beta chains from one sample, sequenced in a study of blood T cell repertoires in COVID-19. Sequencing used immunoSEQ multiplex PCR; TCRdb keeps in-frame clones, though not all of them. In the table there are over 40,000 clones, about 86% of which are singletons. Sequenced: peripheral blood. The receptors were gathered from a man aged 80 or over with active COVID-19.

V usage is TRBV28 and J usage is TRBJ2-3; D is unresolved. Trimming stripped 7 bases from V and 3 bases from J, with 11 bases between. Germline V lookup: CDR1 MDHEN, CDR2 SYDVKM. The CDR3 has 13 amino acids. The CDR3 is CASIPGGTDTQYF. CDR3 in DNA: TGTGCCAGCATCCCTGGCGGAACAGATACGCAGTATTTT.

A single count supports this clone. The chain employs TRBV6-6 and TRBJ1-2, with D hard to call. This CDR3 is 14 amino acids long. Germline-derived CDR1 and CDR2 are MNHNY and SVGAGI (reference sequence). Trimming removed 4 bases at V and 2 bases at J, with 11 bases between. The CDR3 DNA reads TGTGCCAGCAGTTCAGCAGGCGACAACTATGGCTACACCTTC. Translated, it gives CASSSAGDNYGYTF.

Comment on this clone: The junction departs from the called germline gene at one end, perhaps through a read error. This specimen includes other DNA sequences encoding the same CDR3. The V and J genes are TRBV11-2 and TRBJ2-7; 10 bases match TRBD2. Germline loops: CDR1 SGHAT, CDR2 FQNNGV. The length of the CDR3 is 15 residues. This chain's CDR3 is CASSLASGRVYEQYF. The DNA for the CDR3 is TGTGCCAGCAGTTTAGCCAGCGGGAGGGTGTACGAGCAGTACTTC.

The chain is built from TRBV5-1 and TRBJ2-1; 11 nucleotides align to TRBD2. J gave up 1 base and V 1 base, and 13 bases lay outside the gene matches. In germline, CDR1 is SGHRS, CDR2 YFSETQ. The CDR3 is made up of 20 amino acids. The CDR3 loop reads CASSLPQSVAGGPSYNEQFF. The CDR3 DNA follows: TGCGCCAGCAGCTTGCCCCAAAGTGTAGCGGGAGGGCCGTCCTACAATGAGCAGTTCTTC.

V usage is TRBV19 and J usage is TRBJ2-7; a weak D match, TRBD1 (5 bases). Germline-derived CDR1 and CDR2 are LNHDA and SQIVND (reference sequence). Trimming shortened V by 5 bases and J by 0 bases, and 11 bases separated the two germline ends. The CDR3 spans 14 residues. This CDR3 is CASSPRGSSYEQYF. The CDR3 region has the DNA TGTGCCAGTAGTCCTAGGGGAAGCTCCTACGAGCAGTACTTC.

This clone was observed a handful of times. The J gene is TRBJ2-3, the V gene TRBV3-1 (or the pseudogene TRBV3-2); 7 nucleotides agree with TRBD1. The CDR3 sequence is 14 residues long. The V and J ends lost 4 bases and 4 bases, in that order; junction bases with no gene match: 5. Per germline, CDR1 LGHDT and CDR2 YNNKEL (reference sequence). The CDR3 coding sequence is TGTGCCAGCAGCCTACGAGGGGGCCCAGATACGCAGTATTTT. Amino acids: CASSLRGGPDTQYF.

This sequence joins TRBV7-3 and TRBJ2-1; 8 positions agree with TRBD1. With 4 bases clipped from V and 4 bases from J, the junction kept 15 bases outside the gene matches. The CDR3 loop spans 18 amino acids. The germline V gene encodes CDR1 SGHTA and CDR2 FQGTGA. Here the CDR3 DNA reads TGTGCCAGCAGCTCCGGGACAGGACTAAAAACTGGTTACAATGAGCAGTTCTTC. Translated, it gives CASSSGTGLKTGYNEQFF.

The CDR3 sequence is CASSVGQRANYGYTF. The DNA for the CDR3 is TGTGCCAGCAGCGTCGGACAGCGCGCTAACTATGGCTACACCTTC. V and J are TRBV9 and TRBJ1-2, with a possible D match to TRBD1 (6 bases). The CDR3 has 15 residues. Germline-derived CDR1 and CDR2 are SGDLS and YYNGEE. V lost 2 bases, J lost 0 bases, and 11 bases lay in between.

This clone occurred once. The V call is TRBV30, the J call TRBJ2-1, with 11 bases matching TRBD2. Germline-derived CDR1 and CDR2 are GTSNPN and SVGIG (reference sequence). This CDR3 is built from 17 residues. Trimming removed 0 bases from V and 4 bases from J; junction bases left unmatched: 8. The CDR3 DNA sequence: TGTGCCTGGAGTGTAGGGCTAGCGGGAGGCTATTACAATGAGCAGTTCTTC. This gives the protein CAWSVGLAGGYYNEQFF.

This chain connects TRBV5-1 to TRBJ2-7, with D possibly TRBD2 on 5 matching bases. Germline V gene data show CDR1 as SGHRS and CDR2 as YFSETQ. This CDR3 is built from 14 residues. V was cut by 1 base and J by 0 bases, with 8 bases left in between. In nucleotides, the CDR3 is TGCGCCAGCAGCTTGCGCCTAGCCTCCTACGAGCAGTACTTC. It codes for CASSLRLASYEQYF. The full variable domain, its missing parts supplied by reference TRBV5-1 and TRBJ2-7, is KAGVTQTPRYLIKTRGQQVTLSCSPISGHRSVSWYQQTPGQGLQFLFEYFSETQRNKGNFPGRFSGRQFSNSRSEMNVSTLELGDSALYLCASSLRLASYEQYFGPGTRLTVT.

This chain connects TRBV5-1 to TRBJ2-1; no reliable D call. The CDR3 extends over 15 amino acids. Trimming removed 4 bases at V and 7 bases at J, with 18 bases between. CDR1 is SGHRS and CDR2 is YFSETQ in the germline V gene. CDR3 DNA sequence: TGCGCCAGCAGCCTCCAAGTATCCTCGAGTAATGAGCAGTTCTTC. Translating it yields CASSLQVSSSNEQFF. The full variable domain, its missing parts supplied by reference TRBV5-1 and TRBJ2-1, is KAGVTQTPRYLIKTRGQQVTLSCSPISGHRSVSWYQQTPGQGLQFLFEYFSETQRNKGNFPGRFSGRQFSNSRSEMNVSTLELGDSALYLCASSLQVSSSNEQFFGPGTRLTVL.

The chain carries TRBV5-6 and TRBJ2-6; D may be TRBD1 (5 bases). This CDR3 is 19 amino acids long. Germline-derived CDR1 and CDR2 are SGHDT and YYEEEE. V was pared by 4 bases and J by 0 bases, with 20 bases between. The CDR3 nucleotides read TGTGCCAGCAGCCGCAGCCGAGACAGATTTCACTCTGGGGCCAACGTCCTGACTTTC. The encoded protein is CASSRSRDRFHSGANVLTF.

The CDR3 loop reads CASSPNGLAGQETQYF. In DNA form, the CDR3 reads TGTGCCAGCAGTCCCAACGGACTAGCGGGCCAAGAGACCCAGTACTTC. V usage is TRBV28 and J usage is TRBJ2-5; 11 bases agree with TRBD2. Germline CDR1 is MDHEN and CDR2 is SYDVKM. CDR3 length: 16 amino acids. V was pared by 5 bases and J by 1 base, with 6 bases of the junction left unmatched. The whole variable domain, filled in from reference TRBV28 and TRBJ2-5, reads DVKVTQSSRYLVKRTGEKVFLECVQDMDHENMFWYRQDPGLGLRLIYFSYDVKMKEKGDIPEGYSVSREKKERFSLILESASTNQTSMYLCASSPNGLAGQETQYFGPGTRLLVL.